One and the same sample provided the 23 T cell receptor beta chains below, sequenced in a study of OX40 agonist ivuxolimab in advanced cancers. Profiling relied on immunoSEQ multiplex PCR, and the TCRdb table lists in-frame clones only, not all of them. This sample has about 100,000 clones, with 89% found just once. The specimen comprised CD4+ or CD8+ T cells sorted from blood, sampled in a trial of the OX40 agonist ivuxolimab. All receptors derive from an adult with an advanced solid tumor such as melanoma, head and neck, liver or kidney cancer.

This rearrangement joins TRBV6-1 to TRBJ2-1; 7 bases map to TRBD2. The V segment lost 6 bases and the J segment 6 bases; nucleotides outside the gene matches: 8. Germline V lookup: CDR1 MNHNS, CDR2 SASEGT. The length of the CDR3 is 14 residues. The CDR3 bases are TGTGCCAGCAGGCGTAGCGGGCCAACCAATGAGCAGTTCTTC. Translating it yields CASRRSGPTNEQFF.

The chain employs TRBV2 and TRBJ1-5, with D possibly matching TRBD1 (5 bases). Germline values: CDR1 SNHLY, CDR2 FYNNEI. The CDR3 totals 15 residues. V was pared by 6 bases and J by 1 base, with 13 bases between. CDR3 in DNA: TGTGCCAGCAGCAATGCCGGGGCGAGCAATCAGCCCCAGCATTTT. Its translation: CASSNAGASNQPQHF.

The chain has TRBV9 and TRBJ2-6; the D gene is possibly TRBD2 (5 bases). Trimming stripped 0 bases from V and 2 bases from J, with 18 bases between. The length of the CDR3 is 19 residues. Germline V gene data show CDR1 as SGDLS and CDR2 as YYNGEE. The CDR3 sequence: CASSVGLGLAVTGANVLTF. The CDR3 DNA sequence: TGTGCCAGCAGCGTAGGGCTCGGGCTAGCAGTCACTGGGGCCAACGTCCTGACTTTC.

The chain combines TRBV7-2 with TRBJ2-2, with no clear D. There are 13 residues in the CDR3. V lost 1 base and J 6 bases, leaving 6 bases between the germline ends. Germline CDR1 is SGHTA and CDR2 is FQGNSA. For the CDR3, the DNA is TGTGCCAGCAGCTTAGACCCTCCCGGGGAGCTGTTTTTT. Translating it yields CASSLDPPGELFF.

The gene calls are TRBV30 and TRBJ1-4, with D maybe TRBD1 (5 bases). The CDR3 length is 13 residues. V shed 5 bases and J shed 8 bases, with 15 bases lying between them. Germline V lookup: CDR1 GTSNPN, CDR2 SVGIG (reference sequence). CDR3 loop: CAWGAGLREKLFF. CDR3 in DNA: TGTGCCTGGGGGGCAGGGTTACGGGAAAAACTGTTTTTT.

CDR3 in DNA: TGTGCCAGCAGTGATGGGCCGAATACGCAGTATTTT. Its translation: CASSDGPNTQYF. This chain links TRBV6-1 with TRBJ2-3; D remains ambiguous. V lost 3 bases and J 7 bases, leaving 8 bases between the germline ends. Germline CDR1 reads MNHNS; CDR2 reads SASEGT. The CDR3 runs 12 residues.

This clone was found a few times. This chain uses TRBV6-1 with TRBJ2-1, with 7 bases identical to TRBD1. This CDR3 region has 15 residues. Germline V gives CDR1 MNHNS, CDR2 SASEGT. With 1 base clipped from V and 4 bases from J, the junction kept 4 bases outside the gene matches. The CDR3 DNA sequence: TGTGCCAGCAGTGAAGTCCCAGGGGGATACAATGAGCAGTTCTTC. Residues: CASSEVPGGYNEQFF.

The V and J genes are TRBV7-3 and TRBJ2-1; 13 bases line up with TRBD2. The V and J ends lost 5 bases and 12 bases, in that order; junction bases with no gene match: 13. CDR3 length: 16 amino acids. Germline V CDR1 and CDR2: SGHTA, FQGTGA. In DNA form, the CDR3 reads TGTGCCAGCAGCCCGGGGACTAGCGGGACGAGTTTTGGGCAGTTCTTC. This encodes CASSPGTSGTSFGQFF.

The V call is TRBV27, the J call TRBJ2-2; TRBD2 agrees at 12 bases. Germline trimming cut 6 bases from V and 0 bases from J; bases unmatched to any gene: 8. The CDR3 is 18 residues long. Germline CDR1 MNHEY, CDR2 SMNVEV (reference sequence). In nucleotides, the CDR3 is TGTGCCAGCAGCCGAGGACTAGCGGGACTCGCGAACACCGGGGAGCTGTTTTTT. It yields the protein CASSRGLAGLANTGELFF.

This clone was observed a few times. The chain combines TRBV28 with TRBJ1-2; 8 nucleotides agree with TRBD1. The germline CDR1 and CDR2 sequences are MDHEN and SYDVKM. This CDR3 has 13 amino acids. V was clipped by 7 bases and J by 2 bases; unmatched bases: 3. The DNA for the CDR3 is TGTGCCAGCAACAACAGGGGGAACTATGGCTACACCTTC. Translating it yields CASNNRGNYGYTF.

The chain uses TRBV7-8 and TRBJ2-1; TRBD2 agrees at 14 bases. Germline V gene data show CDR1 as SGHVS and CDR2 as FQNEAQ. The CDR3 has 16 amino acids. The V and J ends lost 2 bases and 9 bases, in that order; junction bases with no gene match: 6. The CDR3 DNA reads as TGTGCCAGCAGCTTATCTGGACTAGCGGGAGGTAGTGAGCAGTTCTTC. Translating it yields CASSLSGLAGGSEQFF. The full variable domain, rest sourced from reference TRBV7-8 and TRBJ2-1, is GAGVSQSPRYKVAKRGQDVALRCDPISGHVSLFWYQQALGQGPEFLTYFQNEAQLDKSGLPSDRFFAERPEGSVSTLKIQRTQQEDSAVYLCASSLSGLAGGSEQFFGPGTRLTVL.

In nucleotides, the CDR3 is TGTGCCAGTAGTCCCAGACTAAGTAGCACAGATACGCAGTATTTT. Translating gives CASSPRLSSTDTQYF. This chain connects TRBV19 to TRBJ2-3; D perhaps matches TRBD2 (5 bases). Germline loops: CDR1 LNHDA, CDR2 SQIVND (reference sequence). CDR3 length equals 15 residues. V shed 5 bases and J shed 0 bases, with 12 bases lying between them.

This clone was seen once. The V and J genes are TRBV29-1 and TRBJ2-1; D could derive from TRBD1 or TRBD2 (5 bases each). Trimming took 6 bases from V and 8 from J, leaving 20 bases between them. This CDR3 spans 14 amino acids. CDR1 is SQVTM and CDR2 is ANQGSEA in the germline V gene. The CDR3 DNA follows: TGCAGCGTGGTAGGACCGAGGGGACCTGATGAGCAGTTCTTC. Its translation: CSVVGPRGPDEQFF.

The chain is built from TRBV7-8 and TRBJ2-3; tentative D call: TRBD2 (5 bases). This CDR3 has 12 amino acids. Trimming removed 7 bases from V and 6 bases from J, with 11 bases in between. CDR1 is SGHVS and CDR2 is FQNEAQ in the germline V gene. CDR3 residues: CASTSRRDTQYF. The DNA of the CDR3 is TGTGCCAGCACCTCAAGGAGGGATACGCAGTATTTT.

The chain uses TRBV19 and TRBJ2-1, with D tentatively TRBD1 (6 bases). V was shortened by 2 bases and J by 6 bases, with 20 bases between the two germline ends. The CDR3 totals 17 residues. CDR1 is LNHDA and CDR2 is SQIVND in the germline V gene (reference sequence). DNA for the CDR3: TGTGCCAGTAGTATACTGGGACACTCCCCCTCGGGCAATGAGCAGTTCTTC. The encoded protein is CASSILGHSPSGNEQFF. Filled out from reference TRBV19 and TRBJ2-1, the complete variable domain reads DGGITQSPKYLFRKEGQNVTLSCEQNLNHDAMYWYRQDPGQGLRLIYYSQIVNDFQKGDIAEGYSVSREKKESFPLTVTSAQKNPTAFYLCASSILGHSPSGNEQFFGPGTRLTVL.

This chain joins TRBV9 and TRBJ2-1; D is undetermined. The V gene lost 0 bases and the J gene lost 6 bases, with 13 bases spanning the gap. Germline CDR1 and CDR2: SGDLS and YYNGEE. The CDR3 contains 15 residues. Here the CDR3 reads CASSVARNSGNEQFF. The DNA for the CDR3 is TGTGCCAGCAGCGTAGCAAGGAATTCTGGCAATGAGCAGTTCTTC.

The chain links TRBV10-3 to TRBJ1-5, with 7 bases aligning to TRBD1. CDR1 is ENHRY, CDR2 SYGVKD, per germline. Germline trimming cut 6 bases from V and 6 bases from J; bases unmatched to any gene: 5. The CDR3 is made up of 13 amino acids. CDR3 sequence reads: CAISDRAGQPQHF. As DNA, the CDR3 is TGTGCCATCAGCGACAGGGCTGGTCAGCCCCAGCATTTT.

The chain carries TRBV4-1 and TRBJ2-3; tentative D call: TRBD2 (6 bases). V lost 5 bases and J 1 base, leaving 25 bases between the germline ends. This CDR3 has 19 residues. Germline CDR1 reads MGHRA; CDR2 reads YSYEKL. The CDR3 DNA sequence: TGCGCCAGCAGCTCCCCGGGACTGAGAACCACAAGCCGCACAGATACGCAGTATTTT. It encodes CASSSPGLRTTSRTDTQYF.

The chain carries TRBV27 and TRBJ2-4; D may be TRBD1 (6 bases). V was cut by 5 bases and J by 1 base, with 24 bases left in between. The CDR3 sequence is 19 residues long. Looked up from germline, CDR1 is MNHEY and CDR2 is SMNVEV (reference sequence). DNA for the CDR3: TGTGCCAGCAGTCCAATAGGGGCCATGGGGGCGTTGGCCAAAAACATTCAGTACTTC. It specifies CASSPIGAMGALAKNIQYF.

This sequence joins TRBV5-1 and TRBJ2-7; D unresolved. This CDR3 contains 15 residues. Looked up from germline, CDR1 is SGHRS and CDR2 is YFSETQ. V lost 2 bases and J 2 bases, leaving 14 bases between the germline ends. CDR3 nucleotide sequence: TGCGCCAGCAGCTTCTCACTTGACGATACCTACGAGCAGTACTTC. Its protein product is CASSFSLDDTYEQYF.

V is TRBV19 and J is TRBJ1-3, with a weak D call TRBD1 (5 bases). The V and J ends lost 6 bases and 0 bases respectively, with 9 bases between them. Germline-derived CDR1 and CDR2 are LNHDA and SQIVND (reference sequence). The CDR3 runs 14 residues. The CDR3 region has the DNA TGTGCCAGTAGACAGGACCTCTCTGGAAACACCATATATTTT. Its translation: CASRQDLSGNTIYF.

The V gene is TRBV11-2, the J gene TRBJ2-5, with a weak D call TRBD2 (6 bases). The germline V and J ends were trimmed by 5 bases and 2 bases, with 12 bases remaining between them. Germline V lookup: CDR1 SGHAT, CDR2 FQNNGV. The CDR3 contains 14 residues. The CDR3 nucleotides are TGTGCCAGCAGCGGAGGAGGGCTGCAAGAGACCCAGTACTTC. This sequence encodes CASSGGGLQETQYF.

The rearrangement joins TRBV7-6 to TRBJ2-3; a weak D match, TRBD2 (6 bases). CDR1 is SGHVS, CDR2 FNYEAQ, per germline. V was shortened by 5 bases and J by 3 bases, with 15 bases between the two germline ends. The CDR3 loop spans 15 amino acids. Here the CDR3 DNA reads TGTGCCAGCAGCCCAAGGACGGGAGTTACAGATACGCAGTATTTT. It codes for CASSPRTGVTDTQYF.